These 30 T cell receptor beta chains originate from one sample sequenced in a study of tumour-infiltrating T cells in Burkitt lymphoma. Data came from immunoSEQ multiplex PCR; TCRdb stores just in-frame clones and leaves some out. The data show 3,000 to 5,000 clones, around 14% seen once. Sequenced material: tumor tissue. These receptors were collected from a human donor with Burkitt lymphoma.

The V gene is TRBV5-1, the J gene TRBJ2-5; maybe TRBD1 (5 bases). This CDR3 has 15 residues. Germline assignment: CDR1 SGHRS and CDR2 YFSETQ. V was clipped by 2 bases and J by 2 bases, with 13 bases between them. The CDR3 protein is CASSFQHRQQETQYF. The CDR3 bases are TGCGCCAGCAGCTTCCAGCATCGACAGCAAGAGACCCAGTACTTC.

The genes are TRBV15 and TRBJ2-1; maybe TRBD2 (5 bases). This CDR3 has 15 residues. Trimming left V 3 bases short and J 6 bases short, with 15 bases between. Germline V gene sequence: CDR1 LNHNV, CDR2 YYDKDF (reference sequence). The CDR3 protein is CATSSAGTGPNEQFF. The CDR3 coding sequence is TGTGCCACCAGCAGTGCGGGTACCGGACCCAATGAGCAGTTCTTC.

The gene calls are TRBV27 and TRBJ1-2; unclear D gene. The ends were cut back, 3 bases at V and 8 bases at J, with 13 bases in the middle. This CDR3 comprises 13 residues. In germline, CDR1 is MNHEY, CDR2 SMNVEV (reference sequence). The CDR3 DNA is TGTGCCAGCAGTTTCTCCGGTTGGTCGGGCTACACCTTC. Translation gives CASSFSGWSGYTF.

The J gene is TRBJ2-7, the V gene TRBV28; a possible D gene is TRBD2 (5 bases). This CDR3 is 14 amino acids long. Trimming removed 3 bases from V and 3 bases from J, with 12 bases in between. CDR1 MDHEN and CDR2 SYDVKM come from the germline V gene. CDR3 region: CASSLLRANYEQYF. DNA of the CDR3: TGTGCCAGCAGTTTGTTGAGGGCCAACTACGAGCAGTACTTC.

This clone was found a few times. V is TRBV10-2 and J is TRBJ2-5; no definite D call. V lost 2 bases and J 0 bases, leaving 4 bases between the germline ends. CDR1 is WSHSY, CDR2 SAAADI, per germline. This CDR3 comprises 13 residues. The CDR3 region has the DNA TGCGCCAGCAGTGAGGAGAACCAAGAGACCCAGTACTTC. It specifies CASSEENQETQYF.

This clone was recorded a few times. The chain employs TRBV6-5 and TRBJ1-1, with a possible D match to TRBD1 (5 bases). V gave up 7 bases and J gave up 1 base, with 13 bases separating them. The CDR3 contains 14 residues. Germline values: CDR1 MNHEY, CDR2 SVGAGI. The CDR3 loop reads CASTPGGGNTEAFF. CDR3 nucleotides: TGTGCCAGCACCCCCGGCGGGGGGAACACTGAAGCTTTCTTT.

The chain combines TRBV14 with TRBJ2-7; D not certain. The CDR3 has 12 amino acids. CDR1 is SGHDN, CDR2 FVKESK, per germline. Trimming took 5 bases from V and 0 from J, leaving 5 bases between them. Here the CDR3 reads CASSTYSYEQYF. The CDR3 nucleotides read TGTGCCAGCAGCACCTACTCCTACGAGCAGTACTTC.

The sample holds a few counts of this clone. This chain joins TRBV2 and TRBJ2-2; D remains ambiguous. CDR1 and CDR2 from the germline V gene are SNHLY and FYNNEI. Between the trimmed V and J ends, which lost 4 bases and 7 bases, there was a span of 4 bases. This CDR3 is built from 11 residues. This CDR3 is CASSVYGELFF. The CDR3 DNA reads as TGTGCCAGCAGTGTTTACGGGGAGCTGTTTTTT.

The sample holds a few counts of this clone. This chain links TRBV6-5 with TRBJ2-3; D not certain. This CDR3 spans 14 amino acids. The V gene lost 6 bases and the J gene lost 1 base, with 11 bases spanning the gap. Germline values: CDR1 MNHEY, CDR2 SVGAGI. The CDR3 spells CASRQGYGTDTQYF. CDR3 DNA: TGTGCCAGCAGACAAGGGTACGGCACAGATACGCAGTATTTT.

This clone appeared a few times. Other DNA variants within this sample encode the same CDR3. The J gene is TRBJ2-5, the V gene TRBV27, with D perhaps matching TRBD1 (5 bases). This CDR3 has 16 amino acids. Looked up from germline, CDR1 is MNHEY and CDR2 is SMNVEV (reference sequence). Trimming removed 6 bases at V and 1 base at J, with 18 bases between. The CDR3 sequence: CASSLGATPTQETQYF. CDR3 DNA: TGTGCCAGCAGCTTAGGGGCTACCCCGACCCAAGAGACCCAGTACTTC.

This clone was detected only a few times. Written as DNA, the CDR3 is TGTGCCTGGAGTGTATCTCGGACAGGGTCTGGCATTGAAGCTTTCTTT. Protein: CAWSVSRTGSGIEAFF. V and J are TRBV30 and TRBJ1-1; 8 nucleotides align to TRBD1. The CDR3 spans 16 residues. CDR1 and CDR2 (germline): GTSNPN, SVGIG (reference sequence). J lost 7 bases, V lost 0 bases, and 13 bases had no gene match.

This clone appeared a few times. V gene TRBV6-1 combines with J gene TRBJ1-1; the D gene is possibly TRBD1 (6 bases). The CDR3 totals 14 residues. Germline V CDR1 and CDR2: MNHNS, SASEGT. Trimming took off 4 bases at V and 1 base at J, with 10 bases between the two ends. CDR3 region: CASSVVDRNTEAFF. The CDR3 DNA reads TGTGCCAGCAGTGTTGTGGACAGGAACACTGAAGCTTTCTTT.

The DNA of the CDR3 is TGTGCCAGCAGCTTGGGGACAGGTGATAATTCACCCCTCCACTTT. It translates to CASSLGTGDNSPLHF. The rearrangement joins TRBV7-3 to TRBJ1-6, with 8 bases lining up with TRBD1. The CDR3 length is 15 residues. Germline V gene data show CDR1 as SGHTA and CDR2 as FQGTGA. Trimming took 3 bases from V and 5 from J; bases not matched to a gene: 3.

This clone was detected a few times. The rearrangement links TRBV7-8 to TRBJ2-1, with 10 bases lining up with TRBD2. Germline CDR1 is SGHVS and CDR2 is FQNEAQ. This CDR3 has 15 amino acids. J lost 2 bases, V lost 6 bases, and 4 bases had no gene match. The CDR3: CASSPSGGAYNEQFF. The CDR3 DNA follows: TGTGCCAGCAGTCCAAGCGGGGGGGCCTACAATGAGCAGTTCTTC.

This clone was seen only a few times. The V and J genes are TRBV5-5 and TRBJ1-1, with D possibly being TRBD1 (6 bases). The CDR3 spans 14 residues. Between the trimmed V and J ends, which lost 0 bases and 9 bases, there was a span of 15 bases. Germline-derived CDR1 and CDR2 are SGHKS and YYEKEE (reference sequence). The DNA for the CDR3 is TGTGCCAGCAGCTTGGCGAACAGGGCCGGAAAAGCTTTCTTT. Its protein is CASSLANRAGKAFF.

This clone was seen a handful of times. V gene TRBV4-2 combines with J gene TRBJ1-4, with D hard to call. Germline CDR1 reads LGHNA; CDR2 reads YNFKEQ. Trimming shortened V by 5 bases and J by 1 base, and 11 bases separated the two germline ends. The CDR3 spans 15 residues. In nucleotides, the CDR3 is TGTGCCAGCAGCTTCGAAGAGGGAACTAATGAAAAACTGTTTTTT. Its translation: CASSFEEGTNEKLFF.

This clone has a handful of counts. The J gene is TRBJ2-7, the V gene TRBV5-4, with a possible D match to TRBD1 (5 bases). Germline V CDR1 and CDR2: SGHNT, YYREEE (reference sequence). The CDR3 covers 14 residues. V gave up 0 bases and J gave up 0 bases, with 7 bases separating them. In DNA form, the CDR3 reads TGTGCCAGCAGCTTGGGGGGCAGCTCCTACGAGCAGTACTTC. Its protein product is CASSLGGSSYEQYF.

This clone has a handful of counts. CDR3 in DNA: TGTGCCAGCAGCTCCTCCTTTCTAGCGGGAGGTACCAAAAACATTCAGTACTTC. It codes for CASSSSFLAGGTKNIQYF. The gene calls are TRBV5-6 and TRBJ2-4; 11 positions agree with TRBD2. The length of the CDR3 is 18 residues. V shed 3 bases, J shed 2 bases, and the junction held 10 bases outside the gene matches. Germline values: CDR1 SGHDT, CDR2 YYEEEE.

The chain recombines TRBV11-2 with TRBJ1-3; TRBD1 matches at 9 bases. The CDR3 is 16 amino acids. Germline CDR1 is SGHAT and CDR2 is FQNNGV. J was trimmed by 3 bases and V by 5 bases; bases with no gene match: 8. CDR3 residues: CASSAIQGALGNTIYF. The DNA for the CDR3 is TGTGCCAGCAGCGCCATACAGGGGGCGCTTGGAAACACCATATATTTT.

This clone turned up a few times. The gene calls are TRBV6-5 and TRBJ2-1; TRBD2 is a possible D gene (6 bases). With 2 bases removed from V and 14 bases from J, the gap between germline ends came to 10 bases. Germline CDR1 and CDR2: MNHEY and SVGAGI. CDR3 length equals 11 residues. In DNA, the CDR3 is TGTGCCAGCAGTTACGGGGGGAAGGAGTTCTTC. Translating gives CASSYGGKEFF.

This clone was found a few times. The V call is TRBV5-4, the J call TRBJ1-4, with 9 bases that match TRBD1. Trimming cost V 8 bases and J 8 bases; bases outside gene matches: 13. CDR1 and CDR2 (germline): SGHNT, YYREEE (reference sequence). The CDR3 has 15 amino acids. CDR3 in amino acids: CASSPTQGAREKLFF. DNA for the CDR3: TGTGCCAGTAGCCCCACACAGGGGGCAAGAGAAAAACTGTTTTTT.

The chain has TRBV18 and TRBJ2-2, with 9 bases identical to TRBD2. Germline V gene sequence: CDR1 KGHSH, CDR2 LQKENI. Unmatched junction bases numbered 5, after V lost 3 bases and J lost 6 bases. The CDR3 is made up of 15 amino acids. CDR3 nucleotides: TGTGCCAGCTCACCTGCGGGGGGGCCAGCCGGGGAGCTGTTTTTT. Residues: CASSPAGGPAGELFF. Full variable domain (outside the CDR3, taken from reference TRBV18 and TRBJ2-2): NAGVMQNPRHLVRRRGQEARLRCSPMKGHSHVYWYRQLPEEGLKFMVYLQKENIIDESGMPKERFSAEFPKEGPSILRIQQVVRGDSAAYFCASSPAGGPAGELFFGEGSRLTVL.

The table lists this clone with a few counts. The J gene is TRBJ1-3, the V gene TRBV30; 9 positions agree with TRBD1. V shed 5 bases, J shed 4 bases, and the junction held 9 bases outside the gene matches. This CDR3 spans 15 amino acids. The germline gives CDR1 GTSNPN, CDR2 SVGIG (reference sequence). CDR3 sequence: CAWHRGTGRGNTIYF. DNA for the CDR3: TGTGCCTGGCATAGAGGGACAGGGCGAGGAAACACCATATATTTT.

This clone was recorded a few times. The V and J genes are TRBV9 and TRBJ2-2; TRBD2 agrees at 9 bases. The V segment lost 6 bases and the J segment 6 bases; nucleotides outside the gene matches: 6. The CDR3 has 14 residues. Germline CDR1 and CDR2: SGDLS and YYNGEE. The CDR3 here is CASNAGGPSGELFF. The CDR3 DNA follows: TGTGCCAGCAACGCGGGGGGGCCCTCCGGGGAGCTGTTTTTT.

This clone has a handful of counts. The J gene is TRBJ1-5, the V gene TRBV5-1; a weak D match, TRBD1 (5 bases). Trimming shortened V by 4 bases and J by 4 bases, and 21 bases separated the two germline ends. CDR1 SGHRS and CDR2 YFSETQ come from the germline V gene. The CDR3 spans 17 residues. In DNA, the CDR3 is TGCGCCAGCAGCCGGTTGGGGGGTTGGATAATAAATCAGCCCCAGCATTTT. Amino acid sequence: CASSRLGGWIINQPQHF.

The chain uses TRBV7-9 and TRBJ2-3, with 12 positions matching TRBD2. CDR3 length equals 16 residues. The germline CDR1 and CDR2 sequences are SEHNR and FQNEAQ (reference sequence). Trimming cost V 3 bases and J 5 bases; bases outside gene matches: 6. CDR3 nucleotides: TGTGCCAGCAGCTTCGGGCTAGCGGGGGGGCGAGATACGCAGTATTTT. This translates into CASSFGLAGGRDTQYF.

This clone was counted between two and nine times. The CDR3, as DNA: TGCGCCAGCAACACTCAGGCTGGGTTCAACGATGAGCAGTTCTTC. It encodes CASNTQAGFNDEQFF. V usage is TRBV5-1 and J usage is TRBJ2-1; the D is unclear. This CDR3 has 15 residues. V was shortened by 6 bases and J by 8 bases, with 21 bases between the two germline ends. Germline V gene lookup returns CDR1 SGHRS and CDR2 YFSETQ.

This clone was seen more than once but under ten times. The chain has TRBV19 and TRBJ2-5; D is unresolved. Germline CDR1 is LNHDA and CDR2 is SQIVND (reference sequence). Trimming took 5 bases from V and 3 from J, leaving 4 bases between them. There are 11 residues in the CDR3. The CDR3 DNA is TGTGCCAGTAGTGTCAAAGAGACCCAGTACTTC. Protein product: CASSVKETQYF.

A few counts support this clone. V usage is TRBV4-1 and J usage is TRBJ2-1; D is ambiguous. The V end was cut by 0 bases, the J end by 9 bases, with 18 bases between. Per germline, CDR1 MGHRA and CDR2 YSYEKL. The CDR3 extends over 16 amino acids. DNA for the CDR3: TGCGCCAGCAGCCAAGAATATAGGGTGGGGATGGGTGAGCAGTTCTTC. Translation: CASSQEYRVGMGEQFF.

This clone has only a few counts. This chain uses TRBV27 with TRBJ1-1, with D maybe TRBD1 (5 bases). Trimming left V 0 bases short and J 4 bases short, with 9 bases between. This CDR3 comprises 14 residues. Germline CDR1 MNHEY, CDR2 SMNVEV (reference sequence). The CDR3 spells CASSLSGAGTEAFF. The CDR3 nucleotides are TGTGCCAGCAGTTTATCTGGGGCAGGCACTGAAGCTTTCTTT.